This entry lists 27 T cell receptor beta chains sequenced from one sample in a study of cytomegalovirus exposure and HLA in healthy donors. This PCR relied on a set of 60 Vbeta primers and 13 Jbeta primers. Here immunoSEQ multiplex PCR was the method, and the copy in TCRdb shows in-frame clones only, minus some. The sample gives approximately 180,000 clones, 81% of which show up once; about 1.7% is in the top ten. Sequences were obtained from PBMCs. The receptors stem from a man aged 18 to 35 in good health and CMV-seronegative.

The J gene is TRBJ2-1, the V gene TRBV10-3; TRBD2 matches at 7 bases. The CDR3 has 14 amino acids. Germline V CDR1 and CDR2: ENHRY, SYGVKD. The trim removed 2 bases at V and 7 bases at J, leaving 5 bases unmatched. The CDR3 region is CAISEGGRGNEQFF. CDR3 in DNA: TGTGCCATCAGTGAGGGCGGGAGAGGGAATGAGCAGTTCTTC.

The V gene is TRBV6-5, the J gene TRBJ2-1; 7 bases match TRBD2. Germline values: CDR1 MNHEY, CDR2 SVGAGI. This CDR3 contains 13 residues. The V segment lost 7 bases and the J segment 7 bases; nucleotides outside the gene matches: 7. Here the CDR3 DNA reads TGTGCCAGCAATGGGGGGGGGTGGAATGAGCAGTTCTTC. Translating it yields CASNGGGWNEQFF.

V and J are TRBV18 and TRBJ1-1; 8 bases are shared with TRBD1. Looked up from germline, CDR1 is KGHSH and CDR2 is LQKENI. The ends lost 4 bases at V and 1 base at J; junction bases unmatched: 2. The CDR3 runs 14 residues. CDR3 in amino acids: CASSLDRGNTEAFF. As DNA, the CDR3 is TGTGCCAGCTCACTCGACAGGGGGAACACTGAAGCTTTCTTT.

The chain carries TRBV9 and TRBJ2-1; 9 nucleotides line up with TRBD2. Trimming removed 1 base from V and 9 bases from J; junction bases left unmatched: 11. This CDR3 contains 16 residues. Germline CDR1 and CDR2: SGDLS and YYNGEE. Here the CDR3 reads CASSVFVSGGNSEQFF. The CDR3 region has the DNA TGTGCCAGCAGCGTATTCGTTAGCGGGGGTAATAGTGAGCAGTTCTTC. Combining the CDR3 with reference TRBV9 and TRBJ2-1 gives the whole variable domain DSGVTQTPKHLITATGQRVTLRCSPRSGDLSVYWYQQSLDQGLQFLIQYYNGEERAKGNILERFSAQQFPDLHSELNLSSLELGDSALYFCASSVFVSGGNSEQFFGPGTRLTVL.

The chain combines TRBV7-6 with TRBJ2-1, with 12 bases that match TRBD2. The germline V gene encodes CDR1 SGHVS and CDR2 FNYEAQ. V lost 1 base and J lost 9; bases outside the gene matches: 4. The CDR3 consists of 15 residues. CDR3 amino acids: CASSLEGTSGSEQFF. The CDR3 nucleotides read TGTGCCAGCAGCTTAGAAGGGACTAGCGGGTCTGAGCAGTTCTTC.

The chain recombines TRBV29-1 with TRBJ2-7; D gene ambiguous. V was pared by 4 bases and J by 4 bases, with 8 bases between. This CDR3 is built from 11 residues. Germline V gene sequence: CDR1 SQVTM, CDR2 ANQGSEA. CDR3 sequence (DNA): TGCAGCGTTGGGTCCGGGTACGAGCAGTACTTC. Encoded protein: CSVGSGYEQYF.

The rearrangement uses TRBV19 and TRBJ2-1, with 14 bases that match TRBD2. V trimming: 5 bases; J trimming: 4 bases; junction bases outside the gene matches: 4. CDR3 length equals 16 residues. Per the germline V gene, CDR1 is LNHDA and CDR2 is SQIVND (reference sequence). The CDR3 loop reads CASSWTSGGIYNEQFF. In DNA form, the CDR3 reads TGTGCCAGTAGTTGGACTAGCGGGGGGATATACAATGAGCAGTTCTTC.

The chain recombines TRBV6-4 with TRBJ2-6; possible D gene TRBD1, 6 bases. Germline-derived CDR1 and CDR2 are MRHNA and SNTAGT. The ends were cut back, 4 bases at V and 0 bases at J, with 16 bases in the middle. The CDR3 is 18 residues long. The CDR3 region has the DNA TGTGCCAGCAGTGCTGAGGGACACGGACGCTCTGGGGCCAACGTCCTGACTTTC. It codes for CASSAEGHGRSGANVLTF.

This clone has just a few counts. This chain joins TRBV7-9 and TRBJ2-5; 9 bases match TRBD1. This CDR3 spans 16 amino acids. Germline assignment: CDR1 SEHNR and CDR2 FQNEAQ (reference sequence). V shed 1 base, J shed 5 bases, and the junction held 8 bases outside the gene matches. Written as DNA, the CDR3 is TGTGCCAGCAGCTTAGTTTCTGGACAGGGGTCGGAGACCCAGTACTTC. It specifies CASSLVSGQGSETQYF. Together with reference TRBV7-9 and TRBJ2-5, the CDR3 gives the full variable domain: DTGVSQNPRHKITKRGQNVTFRCDPISEHNRLYWYRQTLGQGPEFLTYFQNEAQLEKSRLLSDRFSAERPKGSFSTLEIQRTEQGDSAMYLCASSLVSGQGSETQYFGPGTRLLVL.

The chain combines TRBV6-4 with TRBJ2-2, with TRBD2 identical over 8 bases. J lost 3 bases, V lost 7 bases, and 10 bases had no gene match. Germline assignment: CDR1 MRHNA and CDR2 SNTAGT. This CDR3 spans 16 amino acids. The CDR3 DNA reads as TGTGCCAGCAAACGTTCCGGGACTAGTGACACCGGGGAGCTGTTTTTT. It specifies CASKRSGTSDTGELFF.

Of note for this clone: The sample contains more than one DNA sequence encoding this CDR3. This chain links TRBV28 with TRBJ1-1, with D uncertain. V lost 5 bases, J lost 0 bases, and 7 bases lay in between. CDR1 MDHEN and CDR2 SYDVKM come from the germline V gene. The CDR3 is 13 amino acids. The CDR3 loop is CASSGHLNTEAFF. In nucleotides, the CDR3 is TGTGCCAGCAGTGGGCATTTGAACACTGAAGCTTTCTTT.

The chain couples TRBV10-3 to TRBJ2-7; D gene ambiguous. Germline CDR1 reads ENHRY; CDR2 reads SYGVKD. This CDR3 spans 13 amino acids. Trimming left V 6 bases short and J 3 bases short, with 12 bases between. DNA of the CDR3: TGTGCCATCAGCGCTACAGATTACTACGAGCAGTACTTC. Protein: CAISATDYYEQYF.

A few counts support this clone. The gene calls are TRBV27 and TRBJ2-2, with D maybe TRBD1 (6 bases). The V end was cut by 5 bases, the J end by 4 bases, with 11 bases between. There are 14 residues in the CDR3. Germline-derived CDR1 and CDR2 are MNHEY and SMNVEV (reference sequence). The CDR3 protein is CASSNTGFTGELFF. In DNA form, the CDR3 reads TGTGCCAGCAGTAATACAGGGTTCACCGGGGAGCTGTTTTTT.

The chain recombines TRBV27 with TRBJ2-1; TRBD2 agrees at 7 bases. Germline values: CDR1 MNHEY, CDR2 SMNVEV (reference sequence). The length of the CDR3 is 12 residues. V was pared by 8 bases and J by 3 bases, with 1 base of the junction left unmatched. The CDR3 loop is CASGRDYNEQFF. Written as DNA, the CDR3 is TGTGCCAGCGGGAGGGACTACAATGAGCAGTTCTTC.

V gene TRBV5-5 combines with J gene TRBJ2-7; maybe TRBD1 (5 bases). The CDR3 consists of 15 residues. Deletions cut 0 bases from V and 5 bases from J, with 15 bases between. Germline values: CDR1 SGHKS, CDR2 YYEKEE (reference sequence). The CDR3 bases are TGTGCCAGCAGCTTGGTCCCCGCGACAGTCGACGAGCAGTACTTC. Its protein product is CASSLVPATVDEQYF.

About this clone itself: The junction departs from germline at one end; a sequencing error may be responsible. The CDR3 spells CASSWGQVAQETQYF. CDR3 DNA: TGTGCTAGCAGCTGGGGACAGGTGGCTCAAGAGACCCAGTACTTC. The J gene is TRBJ2-5, the V gene TRBV7-7, with 8 bases aligning to TRBD1. Germline values: CDR1 SSHAT, CDR2 FNYEAQ (reference sequence). CDR3 length: 15 residues.

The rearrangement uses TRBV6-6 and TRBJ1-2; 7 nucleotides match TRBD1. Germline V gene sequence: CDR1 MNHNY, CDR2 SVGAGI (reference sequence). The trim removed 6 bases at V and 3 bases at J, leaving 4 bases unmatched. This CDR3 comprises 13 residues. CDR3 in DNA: TGTGCCAGCAGCCCAGGACAGGACTATGGCTACACCTTC. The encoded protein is CASSPGQDYGYTF.

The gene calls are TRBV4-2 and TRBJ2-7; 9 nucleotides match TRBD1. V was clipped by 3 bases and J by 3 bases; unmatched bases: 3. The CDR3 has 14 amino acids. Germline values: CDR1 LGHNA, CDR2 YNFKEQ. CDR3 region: CASSQGQGDYEQYF. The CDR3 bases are TGTGCCAGCAGCCAGGGACAGGGAGACTACGAGCAGTACTTC.

CDR3 bases: TGTGCCAGCAGGCCTAGACTAGCGGGAGCGTCCTACGAGCAGTACTTC. The encoded protein is CASRPRLAGASYEQYF. The chain joins TRBV28 to TRBJ2-7; 12 bases agree with TRBD2. Germline-derived CDR1 and CDR2 are MDHEN and SYDVKM. The CDR3 extends over 16 amino acids. V was clipped by 6 bases and J by 1 base; unmatched bases: 7.

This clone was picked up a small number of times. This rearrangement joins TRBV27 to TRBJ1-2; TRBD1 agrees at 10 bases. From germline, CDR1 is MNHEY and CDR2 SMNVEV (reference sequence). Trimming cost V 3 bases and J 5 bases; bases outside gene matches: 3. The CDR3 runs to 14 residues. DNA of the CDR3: TGTGCCAGCAGTTTTTTGGGACAGGGGTATGGCTACACCTTC. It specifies CASSFLGQGYGYTF.

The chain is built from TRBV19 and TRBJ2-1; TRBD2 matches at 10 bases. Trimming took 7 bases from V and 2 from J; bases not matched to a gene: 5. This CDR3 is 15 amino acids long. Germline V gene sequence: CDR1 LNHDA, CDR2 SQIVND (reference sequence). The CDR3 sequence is CASTGSGGTYNEQFF. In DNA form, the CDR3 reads TGTGCCAGTACGGGTAGCGGGGGGACCTACAATGAGCAGTTCTTC.

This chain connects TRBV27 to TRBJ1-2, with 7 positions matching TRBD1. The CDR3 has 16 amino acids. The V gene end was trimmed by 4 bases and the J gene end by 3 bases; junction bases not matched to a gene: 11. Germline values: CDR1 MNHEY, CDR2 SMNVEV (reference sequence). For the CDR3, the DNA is TGTGCCAGCAGTTATGGGGCGGACAGGACCTACTATGGCTACACCTTC. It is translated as CASSYGADRTYYGYTF.

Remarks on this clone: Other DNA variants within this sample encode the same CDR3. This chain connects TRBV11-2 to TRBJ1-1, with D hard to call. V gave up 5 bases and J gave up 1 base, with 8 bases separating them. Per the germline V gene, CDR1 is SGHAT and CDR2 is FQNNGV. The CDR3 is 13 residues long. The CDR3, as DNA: TGTGCCAGCAGCCTTCGGGAGAACACTGAAGCTTTCTTT. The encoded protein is CASSLRENTEAFF.

The CDR3 DNA reads TGTGCCAGCAGTTCCCGGCGGGGGGGGCAAAGAGCTTTAGAGCTGTTTTTT. Its translation: CASSSRRGGQRALELFF. The chain carries TRBV7-2 and TRBJ2-2; TRBD2 agrees at 9 bases. This CDR3 comprises 17 residues. V shed 6 bases, J shed 11 bases, and the junction held 19 bases outside the gene matches. Germline values: CDR1 SGHTA, CDR2 FQGNSA.

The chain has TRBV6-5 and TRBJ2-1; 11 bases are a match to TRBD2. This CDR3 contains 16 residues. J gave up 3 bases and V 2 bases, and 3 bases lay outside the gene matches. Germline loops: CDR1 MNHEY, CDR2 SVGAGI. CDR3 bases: TGTGCCAGCAGTTACAAGGGACTAGCGGTCTACAATGAGCAGTTCTTC. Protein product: CASSYKGLAVYNEQFF.

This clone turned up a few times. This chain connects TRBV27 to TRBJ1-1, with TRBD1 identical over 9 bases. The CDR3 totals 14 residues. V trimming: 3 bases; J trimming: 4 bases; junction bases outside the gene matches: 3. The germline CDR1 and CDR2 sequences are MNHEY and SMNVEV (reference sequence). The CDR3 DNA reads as TGTGCCAGCAGTTTGACAGGGGGAAGCACTGAAGCTTTCTTT. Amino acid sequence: CASSLTGGSTEAFF.

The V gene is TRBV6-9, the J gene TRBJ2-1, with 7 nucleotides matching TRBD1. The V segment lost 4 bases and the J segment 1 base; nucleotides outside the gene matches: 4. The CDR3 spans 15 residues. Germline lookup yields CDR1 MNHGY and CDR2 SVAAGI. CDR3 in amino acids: CASSSEGASYNEQFF. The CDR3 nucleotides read TGTGCCAGCAGTTCAGAGGGGGCATCCTACAATGAGCAGTTCTTC.